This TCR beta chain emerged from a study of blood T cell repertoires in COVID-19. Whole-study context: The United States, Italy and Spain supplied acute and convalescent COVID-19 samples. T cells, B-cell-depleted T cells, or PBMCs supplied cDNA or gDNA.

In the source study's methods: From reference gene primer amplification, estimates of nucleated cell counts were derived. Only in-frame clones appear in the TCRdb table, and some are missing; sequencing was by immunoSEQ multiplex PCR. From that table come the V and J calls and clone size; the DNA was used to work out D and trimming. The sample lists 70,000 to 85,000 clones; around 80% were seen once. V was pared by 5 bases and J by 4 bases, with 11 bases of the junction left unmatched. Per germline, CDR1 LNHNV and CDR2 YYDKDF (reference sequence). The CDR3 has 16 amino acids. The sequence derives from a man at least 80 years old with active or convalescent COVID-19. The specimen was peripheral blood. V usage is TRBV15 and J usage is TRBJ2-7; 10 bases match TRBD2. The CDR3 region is CATSVGPSGSGYEQYF. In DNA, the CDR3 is TGTGCCACCAGCGTCGGGCCTAGCGGGAGCGGGTACGAGCAGTACTTC. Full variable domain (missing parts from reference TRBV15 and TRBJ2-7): DAMVIQNPRYQVTQFGKPVTLSCSQTLNHNVMYWYQQKSSQAPKLLFHYYDKDFNNEADTPDNFQSRRPNTSFCFLDIRSPGLGDTAMYLCATSVGPSGSGYEQYFGPGTRLTVT.